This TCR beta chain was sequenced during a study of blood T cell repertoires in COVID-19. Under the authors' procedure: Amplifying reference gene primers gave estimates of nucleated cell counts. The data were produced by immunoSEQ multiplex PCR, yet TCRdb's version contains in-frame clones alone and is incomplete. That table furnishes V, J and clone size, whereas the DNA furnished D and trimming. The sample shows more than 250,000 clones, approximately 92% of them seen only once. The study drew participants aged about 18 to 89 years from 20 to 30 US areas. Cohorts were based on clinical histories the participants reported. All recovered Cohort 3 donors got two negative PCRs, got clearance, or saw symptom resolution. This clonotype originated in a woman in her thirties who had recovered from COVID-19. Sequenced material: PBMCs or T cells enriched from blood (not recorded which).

CDR3 in amino acids: CASSEGPGWNSPLHF. The CDR3 DNA reads TGTGCCAGCAGTGAAGGCCCAGGGTGGAATTCACCCCTCCACTTT. The chain is built from TRBV2 and TRBJ1-6; weak D call: TRBD1 (5 bases). Trimming left V 1 base short and J 7 bases short, with 11 bases between. The germline CDR1 and CDR2 sequences are SNHLY and FYNNEI. The CDR3 has 15 amino acids.